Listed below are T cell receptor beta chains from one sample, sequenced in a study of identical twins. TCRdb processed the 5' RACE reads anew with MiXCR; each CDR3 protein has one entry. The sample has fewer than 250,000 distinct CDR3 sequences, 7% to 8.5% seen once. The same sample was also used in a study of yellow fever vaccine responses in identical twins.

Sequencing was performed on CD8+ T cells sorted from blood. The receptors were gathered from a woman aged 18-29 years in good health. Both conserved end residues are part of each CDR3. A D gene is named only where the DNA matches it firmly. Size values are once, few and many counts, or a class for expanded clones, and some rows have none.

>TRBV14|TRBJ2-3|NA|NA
CASSQSSTDTQYF
TGTGCCAGCAGCCAATCTAGCACAGATACGCAGTATTTT
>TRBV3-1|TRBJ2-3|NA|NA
CASSQDYDSNTDTQYF
TGTGCCAGCAGCCAAGATTACGACTCCAACACAGATACGCAGTATTTT
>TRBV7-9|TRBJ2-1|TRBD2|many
CASSSASRSGRNEQFF
TGTGCCAGCAGCTCAGCTAGCCGTAGCGGGAGGAATGAGCAGTTCTTC
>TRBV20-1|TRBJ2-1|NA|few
CSARPSSASSYNEQFF
TGCAGTGCTAGGCCCTCTAGCGCTAGCTCCTACAATGAGCAGTTCTTC
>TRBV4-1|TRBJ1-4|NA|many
CASSQEGPWTATNEKLFF
TGCGCCAGCAGCCAAGAAGGTCCCTGGACGGCAACTAATGAAAAACTGTTTTTT
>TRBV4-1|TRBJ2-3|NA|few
CASSQVSWETDTQYF
TGCGCCAGCAGCCAAGTGTCCTGGGAGACAGATACGCAGTATTTT
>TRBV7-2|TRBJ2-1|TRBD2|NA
CASSPTSVPYNEQFF
TGTGCCAGCAGCCCGACTAGCGTACCCTACAATGAGCAGTTCTTC
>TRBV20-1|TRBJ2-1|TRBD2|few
CSARALAGGGLDEQFF
TGCAGTGCTAGAGCCTTAGCGGGGGGGGGTTTGGATGAGCAGTTCTTC
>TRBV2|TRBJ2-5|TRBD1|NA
CASRTGGMETQYF
TGTGCCAGCAGAACAGGGGGAATGGAGACCCAGTACTTC
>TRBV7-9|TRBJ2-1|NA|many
CASSFDRGLEYNEQFF
TGTGCCAGCAGTTTCGACAGAGGCTTGGAATACAATGAGCAGTTCTTC